This is a list of T cell receptor beta chains from one sample in a study of vaccination effects on CD4 cells after COVID-19. These receptors have no known antigen. Using immunoSEQ multiplex PCR, the repertoire was profiled, and TCRdb retains in-frame clones only, with some absent. The data show about 52,000 clones, with more than 70% seen just once and more than 5% held by the top ten. The source material was CD4+ T cells from PBMCs cultured with HCoV-OC43 spike peptides, sampled before COVID-19 vaccination. The source of these receptors is a human donor who received a COVID-19 vaccine. Each CDR3 is given without its conserved first and last residue. D genes are given only for firm matches.

>TRBV7-3|.
ASSSQGGTEAF
>TRBV29-1|TRBD1
SVITGGAGSPLH
>TRBV2|TRBD2
ASSRLAGTETQY
>TRBV2|.
AGLRSGANVLT
>TRBV29-1|.
SVRRGTGTDTQY
>TRBV19|TRBD2
ASREIAGTGELF
>TRBV9|TRBD2
ASSRRGDSGANVLT
>TRBV5-1|.
ASSLNLDLVPEAF
>TRBV4-1|.
ASSQASGLHSGNTIY
>TRBV27|.
ASSLGGAPYNEQF
>TRBV9|.
ASSVSASSYNEQF
>TRBV24-1|TRBD1
ATSDRTGGGYT
>TRBV9|.
ASSVEHLGNSPLH
>TRBV6-5|.
ASSYSKGSYGYT
>TRBV4-3|.
ASSQDFGRGAF
>TRBV15|TRBD1
ATSRTGESEKLF
>TRBV6-5|TRBD1
ASSSLRQGTNSPLH
>TRBV11-2|.
ASSSHQGTNEKLF
>TRBV4-1|.
ASSQADKTDTQY
>TRBV6-5|.
ASSYSDVANTEAF
>TRBV28|TRBD1
ASSSPGQAPDTQY
>TRBV2|TRBD1
ASSPQGASTDTQY
>TRBV12-3/TRBV12-4|TRBD1
ASSQTGIYGYT
>TRBV2|.
ASSEMVEGGYT
>TRBV4-3|TRBD1
ASSQDGPGQGNSPLH